Each of the 28 T cell receptor beta chains below was sequenced from the same sample in a study of T cells in Graves' hyperthyroidism and ophthalmopathy. TCR beta CDR3 regions were amplified from RNA transcripts. The HTBI primer set drove a first-round RT-PCR of the TCR CDR3. TCRdb itself ran the multiplex PCR reads through MiXCR, one entry per CDR3 protein. The sample has 650,000 to 800,000 distinct CDR3 sequences; 45% are singletons. The sequencing input was peripheral blood or thyroid tissue (not recorded which). The receptors stem from an adult man with Graves' disease, either hyperthyroidism or ophthalmopathy (not recorded which).

This clonotype appeared many times. The chain uses TRBV5-6 and TRBJ1-2; D may be TRBD1 (6 bases). CDR1 is SGHDT, CDR2 YYEEEE, per germline. This CDR3 comprises 13 residues. V was shortened by 5 bases and J by 2 bases, with 10 bases between the two germline ends. CDR3 region: CASRSGTNYGYTF. The CDR3 bases are TGTGCCAGCAGATCCGGGACAAACTATGGCTACACCTTC.

This clonotype was seen repeatedly, ten times or more. The chain couples TRBV6-1 to TRBJ2-7; 9 bases map to TRBD1. V was pared by 6 bases and J by 1 base, with 7 bases of the junction left unmatched. The germline CDR1 and CDR2 sequences are MNHNS and SASEGT. This CDR3 has 15 residues. CDR3 region: CASSPGTGRSYEQYF. The CDR3, as DNA: TGTGCCAGCAGCCCCGGGACAGGGAGGTCCTACGAGCAGTACTTC.

The rearrangement joins TRBV20-1 to TRBJ2-6; D may be TRBD1 (6 bases). The germline CDR1 and CDR2 sequences are DFQATT and SNEGSKA (reference sequence). The CDR3 sequence is 15 residues long. The CDR3, as DNA: TGCACTACCCGTAGGACAGACTATGGGGCCAACGTCCTGACTTTC. This gives the protein CTTRRTDYGANVLTF.

The V call is TRBV24-1, the J call TRBJ1-1, with a possible D match to TRBD1 (6 bases). Trimming cost V 8 bases and J 3 bases, with 9 bases left between them. The CDR3 consists of 12 residues. Germline loops: CDR1 KGHDR, CDR2 SFDVKD. The CDR3 loop is CATKSGDTEAFF. The CDR3 region has the DNA TGTGCCACCAAATCAGGGGACACTGAAGCTTTCTTT.

This clonotype was seen a handful of times. The chain couples TRBV25-1 to TRBJ1-3, with D unresolved. The CDR3 covers 18 residues. Trimming removed 3 bases at V and 0 bases at J, with 18 bases between. Germline-derived CDR1 and CDR2 are MGHDK and SYGVNS. Here the CDR3 reads CASSDLSGFCLSGNTIYF. CDR3 DNA: TGTGCCAGCAGTGACCTTAGTGGCTTCTGCCTCTCTGGAAACACCATATATTTT.

This clonotype was seen at least ten times. V usage is TRBV15 and J usage is TRBJ1-2, with 7 bases matching TRBD1. This CDR3 is 14 amino acids long. The germline V gene has CDR1 LNHNV and CDR2 YYDKDF (reference sequence). V shed 4 bases, J shed 4 bases, and the junction held 6 bases outside the gene matches. In nucleotides, the CDR3 is TGTGCCACCAGCAACCTTGACAGGGCCTATGGCTACACCTTC. Protein product: CATSNLDRAYGYTF.

There are many counts of this clonotype. J is TRBJ1-5 and V is TRBV11-3; possibly TRBD1 for D (5 bases). This CDR3 is built from 14 residues. CDR1 and CDR2 (germline): SGHNT, YENEEA. Trimming cost V 6 bases and J 1 base, with 10 bases left between them. This CDR3 is CASRLRGSNQPQHF. CDR3 bases: TGTGCCAGCAGACTTCGGGGGAGCAATCAGCCCCAGCATTTT.

This clonotype was picked up many times. The V call is TRBV12-3 or TRBV12-4, the J call TRBJ1-4; a weak D match, TRBD1 (6 bases). Between the trimmed V and J ends, which lost 6 bases and 2 bases, there was a span of 10 bases. The CDR3 has 14 residues. The CDR3 sequence is CASSPTGTNEKLFF. The DNA for the CDR3 is TGTGCCAGCAGCCCTACAGGGACTAATGAAAAACTGTTTTTT.

The chain employs TRBV24-1 and TRBJ2-7; possible D gene TRBD1, 5 bases. V lost 4 bases and J 2 bases, leaving 23 bases between the germline ends. Germline V gene lookup returns CDR1 KGHDR and CDR2 SFDVKD. This CDR3 has 18 amino acids. The CDR3 bases are TGTGCCACCAGTGACTTGAAAGGACACCTAGAAGGACCCTACGAGCAGTACTTC. It yields the protein CATSDLKGHLEGPYEQYF.

About this clonotype: A read error is possible here, since a much larger clone lies one base away. The chain combines TRBV9 with TRBJ1-2, with TRBD1 matching over 8 bases. V was clipped by 9 bases and J by 6 bases; unmatched bases: 16. Germline V gives CDR1 SGDLS, CDR2 YYNGEE. This CDR3 has 15 residues. CDR3 nucleotides: TGTGCCACCAGTGGTCCCGACAGGGGATTAGATGGCTACACCTTC. It codes for CATSGPDRGLDGYTF.

As regards this clonotype: Possible read error: a much larger clone is one base away. The gene calls are TRBV5-1 and TRBJ2-7; 8 nucleotides align to TRBD1. The germline V gene encodes CDR1 SGHRS and CDR2 YFSETQ. The CDR3 covers 15 residues. V shed 0 bases, J shed 5 bases, and the junction held 7 bases outside the gene matches. The CDR3 sequence: CASSLVAGGADEQYF. The DNA of the CDR3 is TGCGCCAGCAGCTTGGTGGCAGGGGGCGCGGACGAGCAGTACTTC.

The rearrangement links TRBV29-1 to TRBJ1-4; maybe TRBD1 (5 bases). The CDR3 runs 13 residues. Germline loops: CDR1 SQVTM, CDR2 ANQGSEA. V lost 5 bases and J 8 bases, leaving 15 bases between the germline ends. DNA for the CDR3: TGCAGCGTTCTGACAGTCGGGGGAGAAAAACTGTTTTTT. It specifies CSVLTVGGEKLFF.

At least ten counts were recorded for this clonotype. J is TRBJ2-5 and V is TRBV4-1, with 14 positions matching TRBD2. CDR1 and CDR2 (germline): MGHRA, YSYEKL. The CDR3 is 15 residues long. Trimming at V came to 4 bases and at J to 4 bases, leaving 2 bases not matched to a gene. The DNA of the CDR3 is TGCGCCAGCAGCCGTGGGACTAGCGGGGGAGAGACCCAGTACTTC. Its translation is CASSRGTSGGETQYF.

In regard to this clonotype: One junction end does not reproduce the germline sequence, and a read error may be involved. The chain employs TRBV7-9 and TRBJ1-1, with D perhaps TRBD1 (5 bases). The CDR3 is 13 amino acids. Germline loops: CDR1 SEHNR, CDR2 FQNEAQ (reference sequence). CDR3 DNA sequence: TGCGCCAGCAGCTTAATGGGGACGACTGAAGCTTTCTTT. Translation: CASSLMGTTEAFF.

The CDR3 bases are TGTGCCAGCAGCTTAGAAGTTTCCATGAACACCGGGGAGCTGTTTTTT. Translating it yields CASSLEVSMNTGELFF. The chain employs TRBV7-2 and TRBJ2-2; D gene unclear. This CDR3 comprises 16 residues. Germline V gene data show CDR1 as SGHTA and CDR2 as FQGNSA. Trimming shortened V by 1 base and J by 1 base, and 10 bases separated the two germline ends.

The chain carries TRBV20-1 and TRBJ2-7, with TRBD1 matching over 8 bases. CDR1 and CDR2 (germline): DFQATT, SNEGSKA (reference sequence). The length of the CDR3 is 14 residues. V was clipped by 3 bases and J by 3 bases; unmatched bases: 7. CDR3 coding DNA: TGCAGTGCTAGTCGGCAGGGGGCCAACTACGAGCAGTACTTC. Its protein is CSASRQGANYEQYF.

The rearrangement links TRBV6-1 to TRBJ2-5; D is ambiguous. V lost 10 bases to trimming and J lost 4 bases, with 25 bases between them. The CDR3 has 16 residues. Germline-derived CDR1 and CDR2 are MNHNS and SASEGT. CDR3 DNA sequence: TGTGCCACTACGAACGAACTTTTAATTTGGGTAGAGACCCAGTACTTC. It yields the protein CATTNELLIWVETQYF.

The chain employs TRBV29-1 and TRBJ2-7; 10 bases fit TRBD1. The CDR3 length is 13 residues. CDR1 is SQVTM and CDR2 is ANQGSEA in the germline V gene. V gave up 5 bases and J gave up 4 bases; unmatched junction bases: 5. The CDR3 DNA follows: TGCAGCGTTCTCGGACAGGGGGATTACGAGCAGTACTTC. Translated, it gives CSVLGQGDYEQYF.

Ten or more counts support this clonotype. The chain uses TRBV7-9 and TRBJ1-1; D is unresolved. The V end was cut by 1 base, the J end by 9 bases, with 6 bases between. The CDR3 spans 11 residues. Germline values: CDR1 SEHNR, CDR2 FQNEAQ (reference sequence). CDR3 DNA: TGTGCCAGCAGCTTAGGCAGCCAAGCTTTCTTT. Its protein is CASSLGSQAFF.

The rearrangement joins TRBV20-1 to TRBJ2-7, with TRBD1 identical over 9 bases. Germline V gives CDR1 DFQATT, CDR2 SNEGSKA (reference sequence). V lost 6 bases, J lost 3 bases, and 6 bases stayed unmatched. There are 13 residues in the CDR3. The CDR3 loop is CSAQDRGVYEQYF. The CDR3 coding sequence is TGCAGTGCCCAGGACAGGGGAGTCTACGAGCAGTACTTC.

V is TRBV20-1 and J is TRBJ1-1; TRBD1 is a possible D gene (6 bases). Germline CDR1 DFQATT, CDR2 SNEGSKA (reference sequence). Trimming removed 0 bases at V and 5 bases at J, with 16 bases between. The CDR3 sequence is 15 residues long. CDR3 bases: TGCAGTGCTAGAGATGCCCCAGGGGCGGAAACTGAAGCTTTCTTT. This gives the protein CSARDAPGAETEAFF.

This clonotype was found a few times. The CDR3 DNA reads TGTGCCAGCAGTGAATATCCTAGTCGGACCTACGAGCAGTACTTC. This gives the protein CASSEYPSRTYEQYF. The chain recombines TRBV6-1 with TRBJ2-7; D ambiguous. CDR3 length equals 15 residues. Germline V lookup: CDR1 MNHNS, CDR2 SASEGT. The V end was cut by 2 bases, the J end by 2 bases, with 13 bases between.

A single count supports this clonotype. The gene calls are TRBV7-6 and TRBJ2-7; 9 bases align to TRBD2. CDR3 length: 19 amino acids. Trimming removed 1 base from V and 0 bases from J; junction bases left unmatched: 13. Germline-derived CDR1 and CDR2 are SGHVS and FNYEAQ. Here the CDR3 DNA reads TGTGCCAGCAGCTTAGGACCGACTAGCGGAACGATTCCCTCCTACGAGCAGTACTTC. It encodes CASSLGPTSGTIPSYEQYF. The complete variable domain, with remaining parts taken from reference TRBV7-6 and TRBJ2-7, reads GAGVSQSPRYKVTKRGQDVALRCDPISGHVSLYWYRQALGQGPEFLTYFNYEAQQDKSGLPNDRFSAERPEGSISTLTIQRTEQRDSAMYRCASSLGPTSGTIPSYEQYFGPGTRLTVT.

This clonotype has a handful of counts. V gene TRBV9 combines with J gene TRBJ2-5; TRBD1 matches at 8 bases. V gave up 4 bases and J gave up 1 base; unmatched junction bases: 6. The CDR3 has 15 residues. Per the germline V gene, CDR1 is SGDLS and CDR2 is YYNGEE. In DNA form, the CDR3 reads TGTGCCAGCAGCATACAGGGGGGTAGCCAAGAGACCCAGTACTTC. This translates into CASSIQGGSQETQYF.

The chain joins TRBV20-1 to TRBJ1-5, with D perhaps matching TRBD1 (5 bases). The last part of the DNA fits TRBJ2-3 better; the J call may be wrong. The germline gives CDR1 DFQATT, CDR2 SNEGSKA (reference sequence). CDR3 length equals 15 residues. The CDR3 nucleotides are TGCAGTGCTGGGGCCCGTTTGGGTAGCACAGATACGCAGTATTTT. Translating gives CSAGARLGSTDTQYF.

Of note for this clonotype: A single base separates this from a much larger clone, so it may be a read error. The rearrangement uses TRBV7-8 and TRBJ1-6, with 8 bases lining up with TRBD1. Looked up from germline, CDR1 is SGHVS and CDR2 is FQNEAQ. The V and J ends lost 5 bases and 9 bases, in that order; junction bases with no gene match: 6. The CDR3 spans 14 residues. CDR3 amino acids: CASSADRVGSPLHF. In nucleotides, the CDR3 is TGTGCCAGCAGCGCGGACAGGGTCGGTTCACCCCTCCACTTT.

The V gene is TRBV29-1, the J gene TRBJ2-2, with 8 bases that match TRBD2. Trimming took 7 bases from V and 0 from J; bases not matched to a gene: 4. The CDR3 totals 14 residues. Germline V gene data show CDR1 as SQVTM and CDR2 as ANQGSEA. DNA of the CDR3: TGCAGCGCCAAGCGGGGGACGAACACCGGGGAGCTGTTTTTT. Its translation: CSAKRGTNTGELFF.

This clonotype has a handful of counts. This sequence joins TRBV5-1 and TRBJ2-2, with a weak D call TRBD1 (6 bases). Trimming removed 5 bases from V and 5 bases from J, with 13 bases in between. Germline V gene sequence: CDR1 SGHRS, CDR2 YFSETQ. The CDR3 spans 14 residues. In nucleotides, the CDR3 is TGCGCCAGCAGTCCTAATGGACAGACCGGGGAGCTGTTTTTT. The encoded protein is CASSPNGQTGELFF.